This TCR beta chain stems from a study of CD8+ T cells in alopecia areata. General study findings and limits: The study also sequences resident alphabeta T cells of normal skin in scalp samples. Patients displayed less clarity in TCR sharing than mice, a finding possibly related to HLA. For lesional scalp, especially alopecia totalis/universalis, clonality was higher than in normal scalp.

Trimming cost V 2 bases and J 4 bases, with 14 bases left between them. The CDR3 sequence is 15 residues long. The germline V gene encodes CDR1 MNHEY and CDR2 SVGAGI. It was from PBMCs that CD4+ and CD8+ T cells were sorted. This clone came up a few times. Its antigen is currently unknown. Sequencing relied on a cDNA template that was reverse transcribed from extracted RNA. The assay was immunoSEQ multiplex PCR, and TCRdb's table has in-frame clones only and misses some. The sample contains roughly 150,000 clones, around 54% of which appear only once. The specimen was CD4+ T cells sorted from blood. The chain combines TRBV6-5 with TRBJ1-2; D gene ambiguous. The origin of this receptor is a human donor in good health. Here the CDR3 reads CASSYGRTVSYGYTF. The CDR3 region has the DNA TGTGCCAGCAGTTACGGAAGGACGGTGAGCTATGGCTACACCTTC.